The 19 T cell receptor beta chains reported below all come from one sample, sequenced in a study of cytomegalovirus exposure and HLA in healthy donors. PCR involved 60 Vbeta and 13 Jbeta primers. TCRdb's copy holds only in-frame clones and misses some; the assay was immunoSEQ multiplex PCR. The profile shows 150,000 to 200,000 clones, less than 90% of them singletons. Sequenced material: PBMCs. The receptors stem from a girl less than two years old in good health and CMV-seronegative.

The chain carries TRBV28 and TRBJ2-1; 9 nucleotides line up with TRBD2. V shed 3 bases, J shed 9 bases, and the junction held 12 bases outside the gene matches. CDR1 is MDHEN, CDR2 SYDVKM, per germline. This CDR3 has 16 residues. This CDR3 is CASSLGASGKRAEQFF. CDR3 DNA: TGTGCCAGCAGTTTGGGGGCTAGCGGGAAAAGGGCTGAGCAGTTCTTC.

This clone was seen only once. In the same sample, other DNA sequences code for this CDR3. V usage is TRBV30 and J usage is TRBJ2-3; D gene ambiguous. CDR1 and CDR2 (germline): GTSNPN, SVGIG (reference sequence). Trimming cost V 2 bases and J 1 base, with 7 bases left between them. The CDR3 loop spans 13 amino acids. The CDR3 reads CAWSPGGTDTQYF. The CDR3 DNA sequence: TGTGCCTGGAGTCCCGGTGGCACAGATACGCAGTATTTT.

This rearrangement joins TRBV7-2 to TRBJ2-1; 14 positions agree with TRBD2. The CDR3 extends over 18 amino acids. V dropped 4 bases and J dropped 7; count of bases not matched to a gene: 12. Germline CDR1 and CDR2: SGHTA and FQGNSA. DNA of the CDR3: TGTGCCAGCAGCTCGACGGGACTAGCGGGAGTAGCTTGGAATGAGCAGTTCTTC. The encoded protein is CASSSTGLAGVAWNEQFF.

CDR3 bases: TGTGCCTGGACCATCGGGACTGGGAGGCAGCAGTACTTC. Translation gives CAWTIGTGRQQYF. The V call is TRBV30, the J call TRBJ2-7, with D perhaps matching TRBD2 (6 bases). Germline CDR1 reads GTSNPN; CDR2 reads SVGIG (reference sequence). The CDR3 sequence is 13 residues long. The V and J ends lost 4 bases and 8 bases respectively, with 18 bases between them.

V usage is TRBV19 and J usage is TRBJ2-7; tentatively, D is TRBD2 (5 bases). The germline CDR1 and CDR2 sequences are LNHDA and SQIVND (reference sequence). The CDR3 runs to 14 residues. V was clipped by 6 bases and J by 6 bases, with 18 bases between them. CDR3 sequence reads: CASSRTSKPPEQYF. The CDR3 coding sequence is TGTGCCAGTAGCCGGACTTCAAAACCCCCCGAGCAGTACTTC. The full variable domain, in which reference TRBV19 and TRBJ2-7 provide the parts outside the CDR3, is DGGITQSPKYLFRKEGQNVTLSCEQNLNHDAMYWYRQDPGQGLRLIYYSQIVNDFQKGDIAEGYSVSREKKESFPLTVTSAQKNPTAFYLCASSRTSKPPEQYFGPGTRLTVT.

The chain has TRBV27 and TRBJ2-2; D call uncertain. V was trimmed by 3 bases and J by 0 bases, leaving 11 bases between them. Per germline, CDR1 MNHEY and CDR2 SMNVEV (reference sequence). This CDR3 has 16 residues. Written as DNA, the CDR3 is TGTGCCAGCAGTTTCATCACACCGACGAACACCGGGGAGCTGTTTTTT. It yields the protein CASSFITPTNTGELFF.

The chain couples TRBV5-1 to TRBJ2-5, with 9 bases fitting TRBD1. Germline V lookup: CDR1 SGHRS, CDR2 YFSETQ. The CDR3 contains 14 residues. J lost 3 bases, V lost 2 bases, and 2 bases had no gene match. The CDR3 sequence: CASSLQGAKETQYF. CDR3 coding DNA: TGCGCCAGCAGCTTACAGGGGGCTAAAGAGACCCAGTACTTC.

CDR3 DNA: TGTGCCACCAGCAAAGACCTGACAGGCTACTACGAGCAGTACTTC. It specifies CATSKDLTGYYEQYF. The chain links TRBV15 to TRBJ2-7, with D possibly being TRBD1 (6 bases). The CDR3 extends over 15 amino acids. V was pared by 4 bases and J by 3 bases, with 16 bases between. Germline lookup yields CDR1 LNHNV and CDR2 YYDKDF (reference sequence).

This chain connects TRBV5-1 to TRBJ2-2; TRBD1 matches at 8 bases. From germline, CDR1 is SGHRS and CDR2 YFSETQ. This CDR3 comprises 16 residues. With 0 bases clipped from V and 1 base from J, the junction kept 2 bases outside the gene matches. The CDR3 bases are TGCGCCAGCAGCTTGGCCGGACAGGGGAACACCGGGGAGCTGTTTTTT. As protein: CASSLAGQGNTGELFF. The whole variable domain, filled in from reference TRBV5-1 and TRBJ2-2, reads KAGVTQTPRYLIKTRGQQVTLSCSPISGHRSVSWYQQTPGQGLQFLFEYFSETQRNKGNFPGRFSGRQFSNSRSEMNVSTLELGDSALYLCASSLAGQGNTGELFFGEGSRLTVL.

CDR3 region: CASSISVNTEAFF. The CDR3 DNA follows: TGTGCCAGTAGTATTTCAGTAAACACTGAAGCTTTCTTT. The chain has TRBV19 and TRBJ1-1; D is ambiguous. Germline V gene sequence: CDR1 LNHDA, CDR2 SQIVND (reference sequence). V gave up 3 bases and J gave up 2 bases, with 7 bases separating them. The CDR3 contains 13 residues.

J is TRBJ1-4 and V is TRBV5-1, with D unclear. V was pared by 4 bases and J by 4 bases, with 17 bases between. CDR3 length: 16 residues. Germline V gene sequence: CDR1 SGHRS, CDR2 YFSETQ. The DNA of the CDR3 is TGCGCCAGCAGCACGAAGCTCGGGGATTTTAATGAAAAACTGTTTTTT. Amino acid sequence: CASSTKLGDFNEKLFF.

The chain recombines TRBV10-1 with TRBJ1-1; D is perhaps TRBD1 (5 bases). The germline gives CDR1 WNHNN, CDR2 SYGVQD (reference sequence). V was trimmed by 4 bases and J by 5 bases, leaving 14 bases between them. This CDR3 has 14 amino acids. The CDR3 here is CASSAGPRGTEAFF. DNA for the CDR3: TGCGCCAGCAGTGCCGGACCTAGGGGAACTGAAGCTTTCTTT.

This rearrangement joins TRBV6-1 to TRBJ2-7; 10 bases line up with TRBD1. CDR3 length: 14 residues. The germline gives CDR1 MNHNS, CDR2 SASEGT. The J segment lost 2 bases and the V segment lost 6 bases, leaving 4 bases of the junction unmatched. CDR3 protein: CASSRTGGPYEQYF. CDR3 DNA: TGTGCCAGCAGCAGGACAGGGGGTCCCTACGAGCAGTACTTC.

V is TRBV4-3 and J is TRBJ2-7; TRBD1 matches 9 bases. Germline V gene lookup returns CDR1 LGHNA and CDR2 YSLEER. Losses at the gene ends were 0 bases for V and 2 bases for J; bases not matched to a gene: 2. There are 15 residues in the CDR3. CDR3: CASSQDRTGAYEQYF. In DNA, the CDR3 is TGCGCCAGCAGCCAAGACCGGACAGGGGCCTACGAGCAGTACTTC.

V usage is TRBV4-1 and J usage is TRBJ2-1; 13 bases are shared with TRBD2. This CDR3 is built from 16 residues. Germline-derived CDR1 and CDR2 are MGHRA and YSYEKL. V lost 2 bases, J lost 4 bases, and 2 bases stayed unmatched. For the CDR3, the DNA is TGCGCCAGCAGCCAAATGACTAGCGGGAGGTACAATGAGCAGTTCTTC. This translates into CASSQMTSGRYNEQFF.

This clone was counted a few times. The V gene is TRBV30, the J gene TRBJ1-4; possibly TRBD1 for D (6 bases). The CDR3 is 13 amino acids. V was cut by 3 bases and J by 6 bases, with 11 bases left in between. Germline CDR1 and CDR2: GTSNPN and SVGIG (reference sequence). The CDR3 bases are TGTGCCTGGAGCCCAGGGGCTGATGAAAAACTGTTTTTT. Its translation is CAWSPGADEKLFF. Filled out from reference TRBV30 and TRBJ1-4, the complete variable domain reads SQTIHQWPATLVQPVGSPLSLECTVEGTSNPNLYWYRQAAGRGLQLLFYSVGIGQISSEVPQNLSASRPQDRQFILSSKKLLLSDSGFYLCAWSPGADEKLFFGSGTQLSVL.

The V and J genes are TRBV6-1 and TRBJ1-2; 8 bases are a match to TRBD1. V gave up 3 bases and J gave up 6 bases; unmatched junction bases: 0. CDR3 length: 12 amino acids. From germline, CDR1 is MNHNS and CDR2 SASEGT. The CDR3 spells CASSETGDGYTF. The CDR3 DNA reads as TGTGCCAGCAGTGAGACAGGGGATGGCTACACCTTC.

The gene calls are TRBV19 and TRBJ2-7; D not resolved. The CDR3 length is 10 residues. Germline V lookup: CDR1 LNHDA, CDR2 SQIVND (reference sequence). V was trimmed by 5 bases and J by 5 bases, leaving 4 bases between them. The chain's CDR3 is CASSVDEQYF. The CDR3 DNA reads TGTGCCAGTAGTGTCGACGAGCAGTACTTC.

This clone was picked up one time. This chain joins TRBV5-1 and TRBJ2-7, with 7 bases matching TRBD1. The CDR3 covers 15 residues. Germline assignment: CDR1 SGHRS and CDR2 YFSETQ. Losses at the gene ends were 0 bases for V and 6 bases for J; bases not matched to a gene: 9. CDR3 DNA sequence: TGCGCCAGCAGCTTGGCGCGACAGGGAACCAGCGAGCAGTACTTC. This sequence encodes CASSLARQGTSEQYF.